The present T cell receptor beta chain was sequenced within a study of cytomegalovirus exposure and HLA in healthy donors. The study's findings and limits: Per a prior analysis, the majority of TCR beta V segments were productive roughly 87% or roughly 30% of the time. Associated with HLA alleles at 0.05 false discovery rate in a later analysis were around 17,000 TCR beta sequences. Presence/absence results assume similar sequencing depth per donor, which may not hold.

The primer mix had 60 Vbeta and 13 Jbeta primers. In the original workflow: Roughly 80 million unique TCR beta chains, roughly 11 million shared, were counted in a later analysis. Repertoires were generated with immunoSEQ multiplex PCR, while TCRdb's copy carries only in-frame clones and drops some. V, J and clone size were drawn from that table, and D and trimming were deduced from the DNA. The repertoire consists of approximately 260,000 clones, with 70% to 90% occurring once and the leading ten covering 2% to 2.5%. The V gene lost 0 bases and the J gene lost 4 bases, with 2 bases spanning the gap. This CDR3 is built from 12 residues. The germline gives CDR1 KGHSH, CDR2 LQKENI. This clone has only a few counts. Its specificity is not known.

The sample was PBMCs. The genes are TRBV18 and TRBJ2-3, with D hard to call. This TCR came from a middle-aged woman in good health and CMV-seropositive. CDR3 loop: CASSPPSDTQYF. DNA of the CDR3: TGTGCCAGCTCACCACCCTCAGATACGCAGTATTTT.